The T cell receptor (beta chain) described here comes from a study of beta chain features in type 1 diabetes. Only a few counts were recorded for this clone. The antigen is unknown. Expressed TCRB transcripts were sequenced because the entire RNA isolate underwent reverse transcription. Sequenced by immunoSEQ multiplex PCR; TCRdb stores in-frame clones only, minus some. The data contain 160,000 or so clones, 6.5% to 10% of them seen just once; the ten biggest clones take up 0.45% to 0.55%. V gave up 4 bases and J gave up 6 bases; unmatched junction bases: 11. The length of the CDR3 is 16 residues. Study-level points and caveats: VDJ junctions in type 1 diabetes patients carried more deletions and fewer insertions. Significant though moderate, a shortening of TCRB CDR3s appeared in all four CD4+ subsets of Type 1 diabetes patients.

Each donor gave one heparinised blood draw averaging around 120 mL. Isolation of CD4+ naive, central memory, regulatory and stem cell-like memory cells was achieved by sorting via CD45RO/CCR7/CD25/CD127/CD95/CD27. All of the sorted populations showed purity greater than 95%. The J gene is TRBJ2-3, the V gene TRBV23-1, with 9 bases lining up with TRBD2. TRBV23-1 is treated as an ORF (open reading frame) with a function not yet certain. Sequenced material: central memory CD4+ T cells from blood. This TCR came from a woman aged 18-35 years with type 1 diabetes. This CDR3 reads CASSPPGLAVLDTQYF. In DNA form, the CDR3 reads TGCGCCAGCAGTCCACCGGGACTAGCTGTGTTGGATACGCAGTATTTT.